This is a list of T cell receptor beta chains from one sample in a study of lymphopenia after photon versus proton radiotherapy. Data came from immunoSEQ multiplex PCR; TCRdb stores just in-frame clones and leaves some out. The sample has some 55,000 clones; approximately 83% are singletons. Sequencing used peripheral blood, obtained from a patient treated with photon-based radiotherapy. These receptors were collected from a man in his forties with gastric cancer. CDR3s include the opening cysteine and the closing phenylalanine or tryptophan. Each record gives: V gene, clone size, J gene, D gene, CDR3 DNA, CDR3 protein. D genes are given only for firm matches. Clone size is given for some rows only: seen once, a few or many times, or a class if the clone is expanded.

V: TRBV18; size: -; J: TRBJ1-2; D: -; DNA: TGTGCCAGCTCACCAGGGTCCAGGGGCTATGGCTACACCTTC; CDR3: CASSPGSRGYGYTF
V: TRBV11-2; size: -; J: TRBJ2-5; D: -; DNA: TGTGCCAGCAGCTTATGGCGCCAAGAGACCCAGTACTTC; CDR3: CASSLWRQETQYF
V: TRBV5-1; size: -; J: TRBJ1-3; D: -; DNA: TGCGCCAGCAGCTCACCGGACGGCCCAATCTCTGGAAACACCATATATTTT; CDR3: CASSSPDGPISGNTIYF
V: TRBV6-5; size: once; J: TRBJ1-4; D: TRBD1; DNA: TGTGCCAGCACCAGGGGGGGAGCTAATGAAAAACTGTTTTTT; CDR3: CASTRGGANEKLFF
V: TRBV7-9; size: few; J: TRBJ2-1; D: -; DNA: TGTGCCAGCAGCCTACTTACCGGGACTTTGAGCTCCTACAATGAGCAGTTCTTC; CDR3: CASSLLTGTLSSYNEQFF
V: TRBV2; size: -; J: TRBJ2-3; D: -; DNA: TGTGCCAGCAGCCCACTCGTCACAGATACGCAGTATTTT; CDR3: CASSPLVTDTQYF
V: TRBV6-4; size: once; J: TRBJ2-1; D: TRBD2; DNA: TGTGCCAGCAGTGACTCCCCACTAGCGGGGGTCTCCTCCTACAATGAGCAGTTCTTC; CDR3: CASSDSPLAGVSSYNEQFF
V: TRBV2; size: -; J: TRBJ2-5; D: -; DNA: TGTGCCAGCAGCGTACAGGGCAAAGAGACCCAGTACTTC; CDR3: CASSVQGKETQYF
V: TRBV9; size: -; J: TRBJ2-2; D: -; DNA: TGTGCCAGCAGCGTAGGTCGGGGATTCACCGGGGAGCTGTTTTTT; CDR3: CASSVGRGFTGELFF
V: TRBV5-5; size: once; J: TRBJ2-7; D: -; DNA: TGTGCCAGCAGCTACCGGGCGGTCTCCTACGAGCAGTACTTC; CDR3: CASSYRAVSYEQYF
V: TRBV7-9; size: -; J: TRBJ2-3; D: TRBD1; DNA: TGTGCCAGCAGCTTTGTGGGACAGACTAGCACAGATACGCAGTATTTT; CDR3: CASSFVGQTSTDTQYF
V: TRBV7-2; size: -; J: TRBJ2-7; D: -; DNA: TGTGCCAGCAGCCAGAGCGACGAGCAGTACTTC; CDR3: CASSQSDEQYF
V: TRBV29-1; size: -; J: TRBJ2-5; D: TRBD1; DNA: TGCAGCGATAGAGGGGGCAGCTTGGCCCAGTACTTC; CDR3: CSDRGGSLAQYF
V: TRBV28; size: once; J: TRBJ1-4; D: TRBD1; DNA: TGTGCCAGCAGCCTACCGGGACAGGGGCATGAAAAACTGTTTTTT; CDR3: CASSLPGQGHEKLFF
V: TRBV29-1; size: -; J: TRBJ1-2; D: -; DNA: TGCAGCGTTGAAGATGGGGGACGGGGAGATGGCTACACCTTC; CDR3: CSVEDGGRGDGYTF
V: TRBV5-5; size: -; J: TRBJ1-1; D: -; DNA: TGTGCCAGCAGCCCCGGACAGATTAACACTGAAGCTTTCTTT; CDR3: CASSPGQINTEAFF
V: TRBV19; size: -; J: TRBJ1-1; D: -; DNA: TGTGCCAGTAGTATTAGAGGGACTGAAGCTTTCTTT; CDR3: CASSIRGTEAFF
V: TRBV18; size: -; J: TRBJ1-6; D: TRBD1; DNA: TGTGCCAGCTCGCCGACAGGGGGGAATAATTCACCCCTCCACTTT; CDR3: CASSPTGGNNSPLHF
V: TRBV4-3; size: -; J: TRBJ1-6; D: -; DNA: TGCGCCAGCAGAAAGGACAACCTGCCTAATTCACCCCTCCACTTT; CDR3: CASRKDNLPNSPLHF
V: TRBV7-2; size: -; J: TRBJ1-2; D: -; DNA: TGTGCCAGCAGCCACAACTACAGGGATGGCTACACCTTC; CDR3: CASSHNYRDGYTF
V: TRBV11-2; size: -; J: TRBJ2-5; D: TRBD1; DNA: TGTGCCAGCAGCTATGGGACAGTCCAAGAGACCCAGTACTTC; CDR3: CASSYGTVQETQYF
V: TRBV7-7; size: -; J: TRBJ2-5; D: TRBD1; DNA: TGTGCCAGCAGCTTATTAGGGACAGGGGGGTCAGAGACCCAGTACTTC; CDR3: CASSLLGTGGSETQYF
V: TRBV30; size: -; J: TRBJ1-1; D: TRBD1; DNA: TGTGCCTGGAGTGTAACAGGGGGGAAGGCTTTCTTT; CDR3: CAWSVTGGKAFF
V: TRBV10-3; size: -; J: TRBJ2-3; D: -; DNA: TGTGCCATCAGTGAGTCAGAAGATACGCAGTATTTT; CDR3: CAISESEDTQYF
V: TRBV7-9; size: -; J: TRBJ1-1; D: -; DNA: TGTGCCAGCAGCCCCCGCGGGACCGGCATGAACACTGAAGCTTTCTTT; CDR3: CASSPRGTGMNTEAFF